One and the same sample provided the 13 T cell receptor beta chains below, sequenced in a study of OX40 agonist ivuxolimab in advanced cancers. TCRdb's copy holds only in-frame clones and misses some; the assay was immunoSEQ multiplex PCR. The sample lists about 77,000 clones; 83% were seen once. The specimen was CD4+ or CD8+ T cells sorted from blood, collected in a trial of the OX40 agonist ivuxolimab. The origin of the receptors is an adult with an advanced solid tumor such as melanoma, head and neck, liver or kidney cancer.

By sample fraction, this clone is medium-sized. CDR3 region: CASSLEGRDGNYGYTF. For the CDR3, the DNA is TGTGCCAGCAGCTTAGAAGGGCGGGACGGGAACTATGGCTACACCTTC. V gene TRBV11-3 combines with J gene TRBJ1-2, with a weak D call TRBD1 (5 bases). The CDR3 is made up of 16 amino acids. Looked up from germline, CDR1 is SGHNT and CDR2 is YENEEA. The V end lost 0 bases, the J end lost 2 bases, and 13 bases lay between the germline ends.

In regard to this clone: The sample carries other DNA sequences with the same CDR3. The chain has TRBV10-3 and TRBJ2-7; D call uncertain. The V end was cut by 4 bases, the J end by 3 bases, with 7 bases between. This CDR3 has 12 amino acids. Germline assignment: CDR1 ENHRY and CDR2 SYGVKD. The CDR3 sequence: CAISVDGYEQYF. The CDR3 DNA reads TGTGCCATCAGTGTCGACGGCTACGAGCAGTACTTC.

The chain is built from TRBV4-2 and TRBJ1-2, with 8 nucleotides matching TRBD1. From germline, CDR1 is LGHNA and CDR2 YNFKEQ. The CDR3 sequence is 15 residues long. V was clipped by 0 bases and J by 2 bases; unmatched bases: 2. CDR3 sequence: CASSQDRQGNYGYTF. The CDR3 DNA reads as TGTGCCAGCAGCCAAGATCGACAGGGGAACTATGGCTACACCTTC.

This clone was seen a few times. V gene TRBV27 combines with J gene TRBJ2-7, with 7 bases identical to TRBD1. With V trimmed by 6 bases and J by 5 bases, 4 bases remained unmatched. Germline V gene data show CDR1 as MNHEY and CDR2 as SMNVEV (reference sequence). This CDR3 comprises 12 residues. In nucleotides, the CDR3 is TGTGCCAGCAGGGACAGGCCCCACGAGCAGTACTTC. Protein sequence: CASRDRPHEQYF.

V usage is TRBV6-6 and J usage is TRBJ1-2, with D maybe TRBD1 (6 bases). This CDR3 is built from 14 residues. Trimming took 5 bases from V and 7 from J, leaving 17 bases between them. Germline V gene sequence: CDR1 MNHNY, CDR2 SVGAGI (reference sequence). CDR3 nucleotide sequence: TGTGCCAGCAGTCCTCGACAGGACGCGGCTGGCTACACCTTC. Translating it yields CASSPRQDAAGYTF.

The rearrangement uses TRBV19 and TRBJ2-5; TRBD1 might be the D (6 bases). This CDR3 is built from 15 residues. The V end was cut by 4 bases, the J end by 6 bases, with 18 bases between. Germline V gene sequence: CDR1 LNHDA, CDR2 SQIVND (reference sequence). Here the CDR3 reads CASSTIQGDVKTQYF. The DNA of the CDR3 is TGTGCCAGTAGTACCATACAGGGAGATGTAAAGACCCAGTACTTC.

The chain joins TRBV5-6 to TRBJ2-7; 9 bases align to TRBD2. The V gene end was trimmed by 0 bases and the J gene end by 6 bases; junction bases not matched to a gene: 10. The germline gives CDR1 SGHDT, CDR2 YYEEEE. The CDR3 length is 16 residues. The CDR3 nucleotides read TGTGCCAGCAGCTTGGTGTCTAGCGGGGCCCTCGCCGAGCAGTACTTC. It yields the protein CASSLVSSGALAEQYF.

Notes on this clone: The junction does not match germline at one end; this may be a read error. The V call is TRBV5-1, the J call TRBJ2-3, with 11 positions matching TRBD2. CDR1 and CDR2 (germline): SGHRS, YFSETQ. This CDR3 is built from 18 residues. The CDR3 region is CASSLEASGGSSTDTQYF. The DNA for the CDR3 is TGCGCCAGCAGCTTGGAGGCTAGCGGGGGGAGTAGCACAGATACACAGTATTTT.

This rearrangement joins TRBV7-9 to TRBJ1-4; the D gene is possibly TRBD1 (5 bases). Germline CDR1 SEHNR, CDR2 FQNEAQ (reference sequence). Trimming pared 2 bases from V and 4 bases from J, leaving 8 bases between. CDR3 length: 14 amino acids. The CDR3 coding sequence is TGTGCCAGCAGCTTACAGGGTGTTAATGAAAAACTGTTTTTT. Its protein product is CASSLQGVNEKLFF.

This chain links TRBV9 with TRBJ2-2; D is possibly TRBD2 (6 bases). Germline CDR1 and CDR2: SGDLS and YYNGEE. Trimming took 2 bases from V and 1 from J, leaving 9 bases between them. This CDR3 is 15 amino acids long. CDR3 in DNA: TGTGCCAGCAGCGTCGGAGGGTGGAACACCGGGGAGCTGTTTTTT. This gives the protein CASSVGGWNTGELFF.

The chain has TRBV6-1 and TRBJ2-3; D tentatively reads TRBD1 or TRBD2 (6 bases each). Germline CDR1 and CDR2: MNHNS and SASEGT. This CDR3 comprises 13 residues. CDR3 amino acids: CAVRGLVADTQYF. DNA for the CDR3: TGTGCAGTCCGGGGGCTGGTCGCAGATACGCAGTATTTT.

V gene TRBV5-1 combines with J gene TRBJ2-7; D possibly corresponds to TRBD2 (7 bases). This CDR3 comprises 14 residues. Trimming took 3 bases from V and 2 from J, leaving 12 bases between them. The V gene's germline CDR1 is SGHRS and CDR2 YFSETQ. The CDR3, as DNA: TGCGCCAGCAGCTCGGGGGGCGTCCCCTACGAGCAGTACTTC. It is translated as CASSSGGVPYEQYF.

This clone was seen more than once but under ten times. This chain links TRBV9 with TRBJ1-4, with 12 bases aligning to TRBD1. The CDR3 is made up of 17 amino acids. Germline V gene lookup returns CDR1 SGDLS and CDR2 YYNGEE. The V segment lost 2 bases and the J segment 8 bases; nucleotides outside the gene matches: 10. CDR3 DNA: TGTGCCAGCAGCGTGGCCCCCGGGACAGGGGGCGGGGAAAAACTGTTTTTT. Its protein product is CASSVAPGTGGGEKLFF.